This is a list of T cell receptor beta chains from one sample in a study of shared clonotypes between healthy human individuals. Method: immunoSEQ multiplex PCR; TCRdb's copy keeps in-frame clones and lacks some. The sample has more than 1,200,000 clones, 98% to 99% seen once. The sequenced sample consisted of naive CD4+ T cells sorted from blood. The source is a man aged 30 to 39 in good health. The CDR3 runs from the conserved cysteine through the conserved F or W. A D gene is named only where the DNA matches it firmly. Not every row has a clone size; where given, it reads once, few, many or a size class.

TRBV28	TRBJ2-2	NA	NA	13	CASSGPNTGELFF	TGTGCCAGCAGCGGTCCGAACACCGGGGAGCTGTTTTTT
TRBV28	TRBJ2-3	NA	NA	15	CASSLGGTIADTQYF	TGTGCCAGCAGCCTTGGGGGAACCATAGCAGATACGCAGTATTTT
TRBV9	TRBJ2-1	TRBD2	NA	14	CASSTISGRNEQFF	TGTGCCAGCAGCACCATTAGCGGGAGGAATGAGCAGTTCTTC
TRBV29-1	TRBJ2-7	NA	NA	11	CSVVGGVEQYF	TGCAGCGTTGTAGGAGGGGTCGAGCAGTACTTC
TRBV10-3	TRBJ2-7	NA	NA	16	CAIRRGRGPLEREQYF	TGTGCCATCAGAAGAGGCAGAGGGCCGTTAGAACGGGAGCAGTACTTC
TRBV5-8	TRBJ1-3	NA	NA	16	CASSLLAGTGGNTIYF	TGTGCCAGCAGCTTGTTGGCGGGGACCGGTGGAAACACCATATATTTT
TRBV5-6	TRBJ1-1	NA	NA	11	CASSWSSEAFF	TGTGCCAGCTCCTGGTCGTCGGAAGCTTTCTTT
TRBV5-1	TRBJ2-1	NA	NA	11	CASSLVDEQFF	TGCGCCAGCAGCTTGGTAGATGAGCAGTTCTTC
TRBV10-3	TRBJ2-1	NA	NA	13	CAILAETYNEQFF	TGTGCCATCTTGGCGGAAACTTACAATGAGCAGTTCTTC
TRBV28	TRBJ2-7	NA	NA	15	CASSSINRVLLEQYF	TGTGCCAGCAGTTCCATTAACAGGGTCCTTCTTGAGCAGTACTTC
TRBV7-2	TRBJ2-1	TRBD1	NA	15	CASSLDRVSYNEQFF	TGTGCCAGCAGCCTGGACAGGGTGTCGTACAATGAGCAGTTCTTC
TRBV25-1	TRBJ1-1	NA	NA	15	CASSAGGRGITEAFF	TGTGCCAGCAGTGCCGGGGGACGTGGAATAACTGAAGCTTTCTTT
TRBV15	TRBJ2-3	NA	NA	14	CATSRGQFTDTQYF	TGTGCCACCAGCAGAGGACAGTTCACAGATACGCAGTATTTT
TRBV28	TRBJ1-1	NA	NA	11	CASSRTQRAFF	TGTGCCAGCAGTCGTACCCAGAGAGCTTTCTTT
TRBV7-9	TRBJ2-5	NA	NA	14	CASTQGSGLETQYF	TGTGCCAGCACCCAGGGGTCCGGACTAGAGACCCAGTACTTC
TRBV29-1	TRBJ2-5	TRBD1	once	14	CSVGGQGFPETQYF	TGCAGCGTTGGGGGACAGGGGTTCCCAGAGACCCAGTACTTC
TRBV14	TRBJ2-7	NA	NA	13	CASSQDRFYEQYF	TGTGCCAGCAGCCAAGACCGATTTTACGAGCAGTACTTC
TRBV20-1	TRBJ1-1	NA	NA	11	CSTEVNTEAFF	TGCAGTACAGAAGTGAACACTGAAGCTTTCTTT
TRBV7-2	TRBJ2-2	NA	NA	13	CASSLISPGELFF	TGTGCCAGCAGCTTAATTAGCCCCGGGGAGCTGTTTTTT
TRBV30	TRBJ1-3	NA	NA	15	CAWSARLRSGNTIYF	TGTGCCTGGAGTGCCCGACTGCGCTCTGGAAACACCATATATTTT
TRBV15	TRBJ1-4	TRBD1	NA	15	CATSRSGTGVEKLFF	TGTGCCACCAGCAGATCAGGGACAGGGGTTGAAAAACTGTTTTTT
TRBV29-1	TRBJ2-3	NA	NA	15	CSAIRGGTSTDTQYF	TGCAGCGCTATCAGGGGGGGCACTAGCACAGATACGCAGTATTTT
TRBV15	TRBJ1-2	TRBD1	NA	19	CATSRESPGQILTNYGYTF	TGTGCCACCAGCAGAGAATCACCGGGACAGATACTTACTAACTATGGCTACACCTTC
TRBV4-3	TRBJ2-7	NA	NA	16	CASSQEAVLGTYEQYF	TGCGCCAGCAGCCAAGAGGCGGTATTAGGCACCTACGAGCAGTACTTC
TRBV11-2	TRBJ2-3	TRBD1	NA	14	CASSGGQGAGTQYF	TGTGCCAGCAGCGGGGGACAGGGGGCTGGTACGCAGTATTTT
TRBV19	TRBJ2-6	TRBD1	NA	18	CASATRGRGLVGANVLTF	TGTGCCAGCGCCACCCGAGGCAGGGGGTTAGTTGGGGCCAACGTCCTGACTTTC
TRBV9	TRBJ2-5	NA	NA	17	CASSAPFGGRLQETQYF	TGTGCCAGCAGCGCTCCCTTTGGAGGCCGCCTCCAAGAGACCCAGTACTTC
TRBV28	TRBJ2-7	NA	NA	16	CASTDTWDSHSYEQYF	TGTGCCAGCACCGACACTTGGGACTCCCACTCCTACGAGCAGTACTTC
TRBV5-1	TRBJ2-1	NA	NA	16	CASSLEGLTPYNEQFF	TGCGCCAGCAGCTTGGAGGGTCTAACCCCCTACAATGAGCAGTTCTTC
TRBV7-6	TRBJ2-7	TRBD1	NA	17	CASRQPHRDRLFYEQYF	TGTGCCAGCAGACAACCACACCGGGACAGACTTTTCTACGAGCAGTACTTC
TRBV19	TRBJ1-5	TRBD1	NA	19	CASSILGTGNHHSNQPQHF	TGTGCCAGTAGTATACTAGGGACAGGGAACCATCATAGCAATCAGCCCCAGCATTTT
TRBV5-6	TRBJ1-1	NA	NA	13	CASSLWGNTEAFF	TGTGCCAGCAGCTTGTGGGGGAACACTGAAGCTTTCTTT
TRBV7-9	TRBJ2-5	NA	NA	13	CASSLGALETQYF	TGTGCCAGCAGCTTGGGGGCCTTAGAGACCCAGTACTTC
TRBV5-6	TRBJ2-1	TRBD2	NA	16	CASSYSGTSIYNEQFF	TGTGCCAGCAGCTACTCCGGGACTAGTATATACAATGAGCAGTTCTTC
TRBV9	TRBJ2-3	TRBD2	NA	20	CASSDRTSGRPKTYTDTQYF	TGTGCCAGCAGCGACCGGACTAGCGGGAGGCCAAAAACGTACACAGATACGCAGTATTTT
TRBV20-1	TRBJ2-1	TRBD2	NA	11	CSARTSAEQFF	TGCAGTGCCCGGACTAGCGCAGAGCAGTTCTTC
TRBV2	TRBJ1-5	NA	once	15	CASSERQLSNQPQHF	TGTGCCAGCAGTGAACGTCAGCTTAGCAATCAGCCCCAGCATTTT
TRBV9	TRBJ2-5	TRBD2	NA	14	CASSSGLARETQYF	TGTGCCAGCAGCTCCGGACTAGCGAGAGAGACCCAGTACTTC
TRBV14	TRBJ2-5	TRBD2	NA	17	CASSHGTSGRWRETQYF	TGTGCCAGCAGCCACGGGACTAGCGGGAGATGGAGAGAGACCCAGTACTTC
TRBV7-2	TRBJ2-1	NA	NA	11	CASSLVYEQFF	TGTGCCAGCAGCTTAGTTTACGAGCAGTTCTTC
TRBV5-1	TRBJ2-1	TRBD1	NA	16	CASSWTTGTGLGEQFF	TGCGCCAGCAGCTGGACAACCGGGACAGGGCTAGGTGAGCAGTTCTTC
TRBV11-3	TRBJ2-7	NA	NA	13	CASSPRPIGEQYF	TGTGCCAGCAGCCCTCGTCCCATCGGCGAGCAGTACTTC
TRBV28	TRBJ2-7	NA	NA	13	CASSLRGSYEQYF	TGTGCCAGCAGTCTCAGGGGTTCCTACGAGCAGTACTTC
TRBV11-2	TRBJ2-1	NA	NA	16	CASSSQLGSSGNEQFF	TGTGCCAGCAGCTCCCAACTAGGATCCTCGGGTAATGAGCAGTTCTTC
TRBV7-2	TRBJ2-7	NA	NA	15	CASSSPGTARHEQYF	TGTGCCAGCAGCTCTCCCGGGACTGCTAGGCACGAGCAGTACTTC
TRBV6-1	TRBJ2-7	NA	NA	16	CASSAPSGIHSYEQYF	TGTGCCAGCAGTGCCCCTAGTGGGATTCACTCCTACGAGCAGTACTTC
TRBV11-3	TRBJ1-1	NA	NA	12	CASSRRGDEAFF	TGTGCCAGCAGCCGCAGGGGTGATGAAGCTTTCTTT
TRBV5-1	TRBJ1-1	NA	NA	13	CASSLERISEAFF	TGCGCCAGCAGCTTGGAGCGTATCTCTGAAGCTTTCTTT
TRBV28	TRBJ2-7	NA	NA	11	CASSLFAEQYF	TGTGCCAGCAGCCTGTTTGCCGAGCAGTACTTC
TRBV28	TRBJ1-5	NA	NA	16	CASSFLFRDSNQPQHF	TGTGCCAGCAGTTTTTTGTTCAGAGATAGCAATCAGCCCCAGCATTTT
TRBV6-6	TRBJ2-1	TRBD2	NA	15	CATNPASGHYNEQFF	TGTGCCACCAACCCCGCTAGCGGACACTACAATGAGCAGTTCTTC
TRBV10-3	TRBJ1-1	NA	NA	13	CAISFGGNTEAFF	TGTGCCATCAGTTTCGGGGGAAACACTGAAGCTTTCTTT
TRBV7-8	TRBJ2-7	TRBD1	NA	16	CASSLGFLQGAYEQYF	TGTGCCAGCAGCTTAGGTTTTTTGCAGGGGGCGTACGAGCAGTACTTC